These 2 T cell receptor beta chains were sequenced from one sample in a study of blood T cell repertoires in COVID-19 (dated by TCRdb to the early 2020s). The method was the immunoSEQ multiplex PCR assay. TCRdb carries this immuneACCESS record with in-frame sequences only. Its versions omit some clonotypes, under half of them owing to an unresolved V gene in the studies checked, with the rest unexplained. This sample lists about 120,000 clones; about 88% were detected once. Of the sample, approximately 1.5% is held by the ten largest clones. The sample comprised peripheral blood. Receptors originate from a man aged 35-49 years with acute or convalescent COVID-19.

The chain is built from TRBV27 and TRBJ2-1, with a tentative D call TRBD2 (5 bases). The V gene lost 2 bases and the J gene lost 9 bases, with 14 bases spanning the gap. The CDR3 has 14 residues. Germline V gene sequence: CDR1 MNHEY, CDR2 SMNVEV (reference sequence). The chain's CDR3 is CASSLDWRRSEQFF. The CDR3, as DNA: TGTGCCAGCAGTTTAGATTGGCGGAGGAGTGAGCAGTTCTTC.

V usage is TRBV2 and J usage is TRBJ1-5, with 7 bases aligning to TRBD1. Germline V gene data show CDR1 as SNHLY and CDR2 as FYNNEI. V was pared by 5 bases and J by 5 bases, with 6 bases of the junction left unmatched. The CDR3 runs to 14 residues. The CDR3 coding sequence is TGTGCCAGCAGTCTAGACAGGGTGGATCAGCCCCAGCATTTT. Protein product: CASSLDRVDQPQHF.